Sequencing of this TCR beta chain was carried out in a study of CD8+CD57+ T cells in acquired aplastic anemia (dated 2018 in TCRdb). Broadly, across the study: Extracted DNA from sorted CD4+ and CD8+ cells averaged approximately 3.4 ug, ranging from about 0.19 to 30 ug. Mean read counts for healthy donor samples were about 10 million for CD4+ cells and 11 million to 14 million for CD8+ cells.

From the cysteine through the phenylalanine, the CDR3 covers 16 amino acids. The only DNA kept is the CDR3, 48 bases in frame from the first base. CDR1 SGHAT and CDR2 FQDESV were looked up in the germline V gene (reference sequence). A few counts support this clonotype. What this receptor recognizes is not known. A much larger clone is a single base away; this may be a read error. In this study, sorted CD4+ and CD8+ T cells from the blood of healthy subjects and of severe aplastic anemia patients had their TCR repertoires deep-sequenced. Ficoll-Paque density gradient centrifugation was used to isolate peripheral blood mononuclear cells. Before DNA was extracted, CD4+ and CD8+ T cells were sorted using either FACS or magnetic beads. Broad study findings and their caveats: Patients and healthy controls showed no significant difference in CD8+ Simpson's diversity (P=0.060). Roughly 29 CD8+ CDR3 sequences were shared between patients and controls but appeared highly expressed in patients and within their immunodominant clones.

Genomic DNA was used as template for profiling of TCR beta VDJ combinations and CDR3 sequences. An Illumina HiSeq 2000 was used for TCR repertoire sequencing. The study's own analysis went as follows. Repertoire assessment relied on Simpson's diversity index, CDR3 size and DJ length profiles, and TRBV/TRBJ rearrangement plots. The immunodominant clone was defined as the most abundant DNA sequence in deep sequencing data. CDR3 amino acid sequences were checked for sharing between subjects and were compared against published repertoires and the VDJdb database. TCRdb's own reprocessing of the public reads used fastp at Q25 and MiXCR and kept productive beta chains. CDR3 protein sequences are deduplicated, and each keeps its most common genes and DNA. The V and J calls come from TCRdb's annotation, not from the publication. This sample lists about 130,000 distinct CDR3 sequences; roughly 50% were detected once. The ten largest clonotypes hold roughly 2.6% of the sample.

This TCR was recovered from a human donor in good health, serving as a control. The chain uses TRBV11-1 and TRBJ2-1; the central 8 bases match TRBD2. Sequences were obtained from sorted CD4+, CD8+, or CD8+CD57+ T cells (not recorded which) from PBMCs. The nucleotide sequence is TGTGCCAGCAGCATTACCGGGACTAGAAAGTACAATGAGCAGCTCTTC. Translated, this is CASSITGTRKYNEQLF.